This is a list of T cell receptor beta chains from one sample in a study of cytomegalovirus exposure and HLA in healthy donors. Here immunoSEQ multiplex PCR was the method, and the copy in TCRdb shows in-frame clones only, minus some. The data contain fewer than 250,000 clones, 76% of them singletons. Material: PBMCs. The source of these receptors is a man between 18 and 29 years old in good health and CMV-seronegative. CDR3s include the opening cysteine and the closing phenylalanine or tryptophan. A D gene is named only where the DNA matches it firmly. Not all rows give a size; the values are once, few, many and, for expanded clones, a class.

D,J,V,size,CDR3,DNA
NA,TRBJ2-7,TRBV9,NA,CAGSKGDSYEQYF,TGTGCCGGCAGCAAGGGGGATTCCTACGAGCAGTACTTC
NA,TRBJ2-2,TRBV5-1,NA,CASSSPPEDTGELFF,TGCGCCAGCAGCTCTCCACCGGAGGACACCGGGGAGCTGTTTTTT
TRBD2,TRBJ2-1,TRBV7-7,NA,CASSLYPTSGSRLIAYNEQFF,TGTGCTAGCAGCTTATACCCGACTAGCGGGAGCAGGCTTATTGCCTACAATGAGCAGTTCTTC
NA,TRBJ2-3,TRBV5-6,few,CASSLDFSTDTQYF,TGTGCCAGCAGCTTGGACTTCTCCACAGATACGCAGTATTTT
NA,TRBJ1-1,TRBV18,NA,CASSGGNTEAFF,TGTGCCAGCTCTGGAGGGAACACTGAAGCTTTCTTT
NA,TRBJ2-3,TRBV5-1,NA,CASSLGLNTDTQYF,TGCGCCAGCAGCTTGGGGCTTAACACAGATACGCAGTATTTT
NA,TRBJ2-2,TRBV30,NA,CAWSPAGENTGELFF,TGTGCCTGGAGCCCAGCGGGCGAGAACACCGGGGAGCTGTTTTTT
TRBD2,TRBJ2-5,TRBV10-1,few,CASSDQRGKETQYF,TGCGCCAGCAGTGACCAGCGGGGCAAAGAGACCCAGTACTTC
NA,TRBJ1-2,TRBV5-4,NA,CASSLVTPDNPRCF,TGTGCCAGCAGCTTGGTTACGCCTGATAACCCCAGATGCTTC
TRBD2,TRBJ2-1,TRBV27,NA,CASSRGRLAGGVDEQFF,TGTGCCAGCAGTCGGGGACGACTAGCGGGGGGGGTCGATGAGCAGTTCTTC
NA,TRBJ1-1,TRBV7-9,NA,CASSLLQAAGTEAFF,TGTGCCAGCAGCTTATTGCAGGCCGCCGGCACTGAAGCTTTCTTT
NA,TRBJ1-4,TRBV28,NA,CASSTPLGQLSGEKLFF,TGTGCCAGCAGCACCCCCTTAGGACAGCTATCGGGTGAAAAACTGTTTTTT
TRBD2,TRBJ2-5,TRBV2,NA,CASRGGTSARETQYF,TGTGCCAGCCGGGGGGGGACTAGCGCCCGGGAGACCCAGTACTTC
TRBD2,TRBJ2-4,TRBV18,few,CASSPGPSGSGAKNIQYF,TGTGCCAGCTCTCCGGGTCCTAGCGGGAGTGGGGCCAAAAACATTCAGTACTTC
NA,TRBJ2-7,TRBV28,once,CASGGTDKSYEQYF,TGTGCCAGCGGGGGGACGGATAAATCCTACGAGCAGTACTTC
TRBD1,TRBJ1-1,TRBV11-1,NA,CASSLTGDGTEAFF,TGTGCCAGCAGTCTCACAGGGGACGGCACTGAAGCTTTCTTT
NA,TRBJ1-1,TRBV19,few,CASSYAERGTEAFF,TGTGCCAGTAGTTATGCGGAGCGGGGCACTGAAGCTTTCTTT
TRBD2,TRBJ2-6,TRBV4-2,NA,CASSQIAGNSGANVLTF,TGTGCCAGCAGCCAGATAGCGGGAAACTCTGGGGCCAACGTCCTGACTTTC
TRBD1,TRBJ2-3,TRBV10-3,NA,CAISASTGGNTDTQYF,TGTGCCATCAGTGCTAGTACAGGGGGGAACACAGATACGCAGTATTTT
NA,TRBJ2-7,TRBV5-1,NA,CASRNGGSYEQYF,TGCGCCAGCAGGAACGGCGGTTCCTACGAGCAGTACTTC
NA,TRBJ2-5,TRBV10-2,NA,CASSHTGTTQETQYF,TGCGCCAGCAGCCACACAGGGACTACTCAAGAGACCCAGTACTTC
NA,TRBJ2-2,TRBV9,NA,CASSVDAGLAGELFF,TGTGCCAGCAGCGTAGATGCAGGGTTGGCCGGGGAGCTGTTTTTT
NA,TRBJ1-4,TRBV6-5,once,CASSRGRLGEKLFF,TGTGCCAGCAGTCGGGGAAGGCTGGGCGAAAAACTGTTTTTT
NA,TRBJ2-7,TRBV5-4,once,CASSDLGGEQYF,TGTGCCAGCAGCGATCTAGGGGGCGAGCAGTACTTC
TRBD1,TRBJ2-5,TRBV11-2,once,CASSLLGSGGGKTQYF,TGTGCCAGCAGCCTCTTGGGATCAGGGGGTGGGAAGACCCAGTACTTC
NA,TRBJ2-2,TRBV7-3,NA,CASSRTPGTGELFF,TGTGCCAGCAGTCGGACACCAGGCACCGGGGAGCTGTTTTTT
NA,TRBJ2-5,TRBV6-7,NA,CASSYFGETGRHQETQYF,TGTGCCAGCAGCTACTTTGGGGAGACAGGGAGGCACCAAGAGACCCAGTACTTC
NA,TRBJ1-3,TRBV5-6,once,CASSSGAGNTIYF,TGTGCCAGCAGCTCAGGGGCTGGAAACACCATATATTTT
TRBD1,TRBJ2-5,TRBV5-4,NA,CASSQQGAPTQYF,TGTGCCAGCAGCCAACAGGGGGCGCCGACCCAGTACTTC
NA,TRBJ1-5,TRBV10-3,NA,CAISPQGASNQPQHF,TGTGCCATCAGTCCACAGGGAGCAAGCAATCAGCCCCAGCATTTT
NA,TRBJ2-3,TRBV9,NA,CASSPRAFSTDTQYF,TGTGCCAGCAGCCCGCGGGCCTTTAGCACAGATACGCAGTATTTT
NA,TRBJ1-6,TRBV18,NA,CASSPPGQASPLHF,TGTGCCAGCTCACCACCGGGCCAGGCTTCACCCCTCCACTTT
NA,TRBJ2-3,TRBV7-3,NA,CASSPRQATDTQYF,TGTGCCAGCAGCCCACGACAGGCCACAGATACGCAGTATTTT
NA,TRBJ2-7,TRBV6-1,NA,CASRLYSYEQYF,TGTGCCAGCAGGCTATACTCCTACGAGCAGTACTTC
TRBD2,TRBJ2-3,TRBV5-5,once,CASSFSGSADTQYF,TGTGCCAGCAGCTTTAGCGGGAGTGCAGATACGCAGTATTTT
TRBD2,TRBJ2-2,TRBV29-1,NA,CSVAREGVNTGELFF,TGCAGCGTAGCAAGGGAGGGTGTAAACACCGGGGAGCTGTTTTTT
NA,TRBJ2-7,TRBV5-1,NA,CASTLSTGAYEQYF,TGCGCCAGCACCCTCTCGACGGGAGCCTACGAGCAGTACTTC
NA,TRBJ2-7,TRBV19,NA,CASAAGTLYEQYF,TGTGCCAGTGCGGCCGGGACACTATACGAGCAGTACTTC
NA,TRBJ2-1,TRBV4-1,NA,CASSHARGTSRGEQFF,TGCGCCAGCAGCCATGCCCGGGGGACTTCTCGGGGTGAGCAGTTCTTC
NA,TRBJ2-5,TRBV30,NA,CAWSLGGGETQYF,TGTGCCTGGTCATTAGGGGGGGGAGAGACCCAGTACTTC
NA,TRBJ1-2,TRBV12-5,NA,CASGLAPGGLRVGNYGYTF,TGTGCTAGTGGTTTGGCCCCGGGTGGTTTACGGGTCGGTAACTATGGCTACACCTTC
NA,TRBJ2-1,TRBV27,once,CASSLAHAGSNEQFF,TGTGCCAGCAGTTTAGCTCATGCAGGGTCGAATGAGCAGTTCTTC
TRBD2,TRBJ2-3,TRBV19,many,CASSSGLTDTQYF,TGTGCCAGTTCTAGCGGACTCACAGATACGCAGTATTTT
NA,TRBJ1-1,TRBV6-5,NA,CASSLDRSHTEAFF,TGTGCCAGCAGCCTCGACAGGTCCCACACTGAAGCTTTCTTT
NA,TRBJ2-7,TRBV5-4,NA,CASRRQGSDEQYF,TGTGCCAGCAGGCGTCAAGGAAGCGACGAGCAGTACTTC
NA,TRBJ1-1,TRBV5-5,NA,CASSPGGGHTEAFF,TGTGCCAGCAGCCCGGGAGGGGGGCACACTGAAGCTTTCTTT
TRBD2,TRBJ2-7,TRBV2,NA,CASREGLAGAYEQYF,TGTGCCAGCAGGGAAGGACTAGCGGGAGCCTACGAGCAGTACTTC
NA,TRBJ1-1,TRBV7-9,few,CASSLQRNTEAFF,TGTGCCAGCAGCCTTCAGCGGAACACTGAAGCTTTCTTT
TRBD1,TRBJ2-7,TRBV19,NA,CASGTGQGRVSEQYF,TGTGCCAGTGGAACAGGACAGGGGAGGGTGAGCGAGCAGTACTTC